This is a list of T cell receptor beta chains from one sample in a study of blood T cell repertoires in COVID-19. Generated by immunoSEQ multiplex PCR, the TCRdb table keeps only in-frame clones and is missing some. Among 110,000 or so clones listed, around 81% were seen once. Input material: peripheral blood. These receptors were collected from a human donor in a cohort sampled during active or convalescent COVID-19. The CDR3 runs from the conserved cysteine through the conserved F or W. The D gene is left open where the match is weak.

d_call: NA
v_call: TRBV7-9
cdr3_aa: CASSLSGAGEQFF

d_call: NA
v_call: TRBV3-1/TRBV3-2
cdr3_aa: CASSPWGGYTDTQYF

d_call: NA
v_call: TRBV20-1
cdr3_aa: CSARFLARIF

d_call: TRBD1
v_call: TRBV3-1/TRBV3-2
cdr3_aa: CASSQILRGWSLGNEQFF

d_call: TRBD2
v_call: TRBV7-9
cdr3_aa: CASSSRLAGTVYNEQFF

d_call: NA
v_call: TRBV18
cdr3_aa: CASSPPENRVDEQFF

d_call: TRBD2
v_call: TRBV27
cdr3_aa: CASSSRTSGSSSGANVLTF

d_call: TRBD1
v_call: TRBV5-1
cdr3_aa: CASTLEGQGPYEQYF

d_call: NA
v_call: TRBV10-3
cdr3_aa: CAIRAGFNTEAFF

d_call: NA
v_call: TRBV6-5
cdr3_aa: CASSYRTSGTDTQYF

d_call: TRBD2
v_call: TRBV11-2
cdr3_aa: CASSLAIAGGKEQYF

d_call: NA
v_call: TRBV12-3/TRBV12-4
cdr3_aa: CASSLRYGYTF

d_call: NA
v_call: TRBV7-9
cdr3_aa: CASSLSVYTEAFF

d_call: TRBD1
v_call: TRBV10-3
cdr3_aa: CAISDITGDYGYTF

d_call: NA
v_call: TRBV24-1
cdr3_aa: CATSDRGTEAFF

d_call: NA
v_call: TRBV7-2
cdr3_aa: CASSLVAVSYTF

d_call: TRBD1
v_call: TRBV18
cdr3_aa: CASSPGTAPNTEAFF

d_call: NA
v_call: TRBV5-6
cdr3_aa: CASSFGAVSGASQFF

d_call: NA
v_call: TRBV6-5
cdr3_aa: CASSYSRLVSTQYF

d_call: TRBD2
v_call: TRBV5-6
cdr3_aa: CASSTRLGRGYNEQFF

d_call: TRBD2
v_call: TRBV9
cdr3_aa: CASSARGPGLAGNNEQFF

d_call: NA
v_call: TRBV28
cdr3_aa: CASSLSVKQFF

d_call: TRBD1
v_call: TRBV7-3
cdr3_aa: CASSLTGGGETQYF

d_call: NA
v_call: TRBV6-5
cdr3_aa: CASSSRSYNSPLHF

d_call: NA
v_call: TRBV4-1
cdr3_aa: CASSRTGDTQYF

d_call: TRBD1
v_call: TRBV27
cdr3_aa: CASSDRTGRSQPQHF

d_call: NA
v_call: TRBV18
cdr3_aa: CASARQSVPPLHF

d_call: NA
v_call: TRBV7-9
cdr3_aa: CASSFPGNSGNTIYF

d_call: NA
v_call: TRBV19
cdr3_aa: CASSRRLGPYEQYF

d_call: NA
v_call: TRBV29-1
cdr3_aa: CSGKHRDGYTF

d_call: NA
v_call: TRBV27
cdr3_aa: CASITGAAGEQYF

d_call: NA
v_call: TRBV7-3
cdr3_aa: CASSLESSYNEQFF

d_call: NA
v_call: TRBV4-3
cdr3_aa: CASSLQTLARDTQYF

d_call: NA
v_call: TRBV19
cdr3_aa: CASSRQAYMNTEAFF

d_call: TRBD1
v_call: TRBV18
cdr3_aa: CASSLSTGGAGYGYTF

d_call: NA
v_call: TRBV5-1
cdr3_aa: CASSLEMSGGYTF

d_call: NA
v_call: TRBV11-2
cdr3_aa: CASSGQRAYNEQFF

d_call: NA
v_call: TRBV6-5
cdr3_aa: CASSYLTGYGYTF

d_call: TRBD1
v_call: TRBV24-1
cdr3_aa: CATTGQGSALGYGYTF

d_call: TRBD2
v_call: TRBV9
cdr3_aa: CASSVKSGLSTDTQYF

d_call: TRBD1
v_call: TRBV6-6
cdr3_aa: CASKTRQGNNSPLHF

d_call: NA
v_call: TRBV4-1
cdr3_aa: CASSQHEPTDTQYF

d_call: TRBD2
v_call: TRBV6-5
cdr3_aa: CASSFSGSTDTQYF

d_call: TRBD2
v_call: TRBV30
cdr3_aa: CAWSSGGGSSYNEQFF

d_call: NA
v_call: TRBV5-8
cdr3_aa: CASSFHYEQYF

d_call: TRBD1
v_call: TRBV5-6
cdr3_aa: CASSWTGGANTGELFF

d_call: NA
v_call: TRBV3-1/TRBV3-2
cdr3_aa: CASSPRAGPDYGYTF

d_call: NA
v_call: TRBV2
cdr3_aa: CASSEAQRVGAFHEQYF

d_call: NA
v_call: TRBV13
cdr3_aa: CASSSRGGGGYEQYF

d_call: TRBD2
v_call: TRBV27
cdr3_aa: CASRGTSGRSRETQYF

d_call: TRBD1
v_call: TRBV3-1/TRBV3-2
cdr3_aa: CASSPSGGRGLGNSPLHF

d_call: NA
v_call: TRBV28
cdr3_aa: CASSFLANRVNNEQFF

d_call: TRBD1
v_call: TRBV4-3
cdr3_aa: CASSHKQGSYGYTF

d_call: NA
v_call: TRBV7-8
cdr3_aa: CASSLLQINQPQHF

d_call: TRBD1
v_call: TRBV18
cdr3_aa: CASSSTGQGAWNEQFF

d_call: NA
v_call: TRBV12-2
cdr3_aa: CASRFRLAGGLQYNEQFF

d_call: TRBD2
v_call: TRBV4-3
cdr3_aa: CASSQDLSGRAQREQFF